The 29 T cell receptor beta chains listed next were all sequenced from one sample in a study of T-cell memory formation after mild COVID-19 (dated by TCRdb to about 2021). Library preparation was by 5' RACE. Data came from an Illumina NovaSeq 6000. The raw public reads went through TCRdb reprocessing: fastp at Q25, MiXCR clone calling, in-frame beta chains kept. Each record represents a unique CDR3 protein, reported with the most common genes and DNA among its rows. Counted in this sample were 350,000 or so distinct CDR3 sequences; over 20% of them appeared once. The ten largest clones capture about an eighth of the sample. Material: PBMCs or a T cell subset sorted from them (not recorded which). The origin of the receptors is an adult woman who had mild COVID-19 (a few samples of this study predate the infection). The sample titles of this study are shuffled in the database, so cell type and time point are left out; the donor was told from shared clones.

This chain joins TRBV7-9 and TRBJ2-7, with 9 bases matching TRBD1. The CDR3 contains 15 residues. The V gene end was trimmed by 5 bases and the J gene end by 9 bases; junction bases not matched to a gene: 14. Germline loops: CDR1 SEHNR, CDR2 FQNEAQ (reference sequence). CDR3 sequence reads: CASSPQGALPMWQYF. The CDR3 DNA sequence: TGTGCCAGCAGCCCACAGGGGGCTCTCCCCATGTGGCAGTACTTC.

This clonotype appeared a few times. This sequence joins TRBV29-1 and TRBJ1-1; D unresolved. Trimming cost V 2 bases and J 0 bases, with 1 base left between them. Germline-derived CDR1 and CDR2 are SQVTM and ANQGSEA. This CDR3 contains 11 residues. The CDR3 is CSVELNTEAFF. In nucleotides, the CDR3 is TGCAGCGTTGAACTGAACACTGAAGCTTTCTTT.

The sample holds many counts of this clonotype. The J gene is TRBJ2-1, the V gene TRBV6-5; 10 nucleotides align to TRBD2. The trim removed 6 bases at V and 8 bases at J, leaving 7 bases unmatched. The V gene's germline CDR1 is MNHEY and CDR2 SVGAGI. The CDR3 loop spans 14 amino acids. DNA of the CDR3: TGTGCCAGCAGCCCTAGCGGGGGAGGGGATGAGCAGTTCTTC. This sequence encodes CASSPSGGGDEQFF.

This clonotype was observed a few times. The chain employs TRBV12-3 or TRBV12-4 and TRBJ2-2; no firm D call. V gave up 4 bases and J gave up 2 bases, with 8 bases separating them. There are 14 residues in the CDR3. The CDR3 DNA is TGTGCCAGCAGTTCCTGGATAAACACCGGGGAGCTGTTTTTT. Protein product: CASSSWINTGELFF.

V is TRBV5-1 and J is TRBJ2-1, with 7 bases aligning to TRBD2. CDR1 SGHRS and CDR2 YFSETQ come from the germline V gene. Trimming at V came to 4 bases and at J to 0 bases, leaving 7 bases not matched to a gene. The CDR3 covers 16 residues. The CDR3 loop reads CASSVTSTYSYNEQFF. CDR3 nucleotides: TGCGCCAGCAGCGTGACTAGCACCTACTCCTACAATGAGCAGTTCTTC.

This clonotype was seen a handful of times. This chain joins TRBV4-1 and TRBJ1-2; D call uncertain. CDR1 and CDR2 from the germline V gene are MGHRA and YSYEKL. Trimming cost V 0 bases and J 3 bases, with 8 bases left between them. The CDR3 is 14 amino acids. The chain's CDR3 is CASSQEGVYYGYTF. As DNA, the CDR3 is TGCGCCAGCAGCCAAGAAGGAGTTTACTATGGCTACACCTTC.

The V gene is TRBV27, the J gene TRBJ2-1; 11 bases map to TRBD2. Losses at the gene ends were 5 bases for V and 4 bases for J; bases not matched to a gene: 7. The CDR3 is 16 amino acids. Germline assignment: CDR1 MNHEY and CDR2 SMNVEV (reference sequence). Here the CDR3 reads CASSPLIAGGYNEQFF. Here the CDR3 DNA reads TGTGCCAGCAGTCCGCTAATAGCGGGAGGGTACAATGAGCAGTTCTTC.

This clonotype was seen a single time. The chain joins TRBV7-9 to TRBJ1-3; TRBD1 agrees at 7 bases. In germline, CDR1 is SEHNR, CDR2 FQNEAQ (reference sequence). With V trimmed by 3 bases and J by 1 base, 3 bases remained unmatched. The CDR3 contains 15 residues. CDR3 bases: TGTGCCAGCAGCTTCTCGACAGGGTCTGGAAACACCATATATTTT. Its protein product is CASSFSTGSGNTIYF.

This clonotype was seen at least ten times. The gene calls are TRBV7-6 and TRBJ2-3, with 7 bases identical to TRBD2. The CDR3 totals 15 residues. V lost 2 bases, J lost 2 bases, and 4 bases stayed unmatched. CDR1 is SGHVS and CDR2 is FNYEAQ in the germline V gene. The CDR3 region is CASSLTSVDTDTQYF. The CDR3, as DNA: TGTGCCAGCAGCTTAACTAGCGTGGACACAGATACGCAGTATTTT.

The table lists this clonotype with many counts. The chain is built from TRBV30 and TRBJ1-2, with no clear D. Trimming removed 3 bases at V and 8 bases at J, with 16 bases between. Per germline, CDR1 GTSNPN and CDR2 SVGIG (reference sequence). This CDR3 has 13 amino acids. Written as DNA, the CDR3 is TGTGCCTGGAGCCAGTGGTCCGGGGAGGGCTACACCTTC. Amino acid sequence: CAWSQWSGEGYTF. Full variable domain (outside the CDR3, taken from reference TRBV30 and TRBJ1-2): SQTIHQWPATLVQPVGSPLSLECTVEGTSNPNLYWYRQAAGRGLQLLFYSVGIGQISSEVPQNLSASRPQDRQFILSSKKLLLSDSGFYLCAWSQWSGEGYTFGSGTRLTVV.

The rearrangement links TRBV3-1 to TRBJ2-3; D call uncertain. The CDR3 runs to 16 residues. The germline V and J ends were trimmed by 0 bases and 2 bases, with 12 bases remaining between them. The germline gives CDR1 LGHDT, CDR2 YNNKEL (reference sequence). The CDR3 spells CASSQDHGGFTDTQYF. DNA of the CDR3: TGTGCCAGCAGCCAAGATCACGGCGGATTCACAGATACGCAGTATTTT.

The CDR3 loop reads CASGSDSGANVLTF. The CDR3 DNA reads as TGTGCCAGCGGGTCCGACTCTGGGGCCAACGTCCTGACTTTC. The chain combines TRBV27 with TRBJ2-6; D remains ambiguous. Germline loops: CDR1 MNHEY, CDR2 SMNVEV (reference sequence). The V and J ends lost 8 bases and 0 bases respectively, with 8 bases between them. This CDR3 spans 14 amino acids.

This clonotype was observed a few times. V and J are TRBV7-2 and TRBJ2-6, with no clear D. Trimming stripped 2 bases from V and 0 bases from J, with 11 bases between. Germline V lookup: CDR1 SGHTA, CDR2 FQGNSA. There are 17 residues in the CDR3. CDR3 in amino acids: CASSLPRRNSGANVLTF. CDR3 coding DNA: TGTGCCAGCAGCTTACCCCGACGTAACTCTGGGGCCAACGTCCTGACTTTC.

This rearrangement joins TRBV20-1 to TRBJ1-1; 9 bases are shared with TRBD1. The CDR3 length is 13 residues. CDR1 is DFQATT and CDR2 is SNEGSKA in the germline V gene (reference sequence). Trimming at V came to 6 bases and at J to 2 bases, leaving 4 bases not matched to a gene. CDR3 in DNA: TGCAGTGCGGGGACAGGGCTTAACACTGAAGCTTTCTTT. This codes for CSAGTGLNTEAFF.

The V and J genes are TRBV15 and TRBJ2-5, with D perhaps assigned TRBD1 or TRBD2 (7 bases each). CDR1 LNHNV and CDR2 YYDKDF come from the germline V gene (reference sequence). The CDR3 runs to 18 residues. The V gene lost 5 bases and the J gene lost 5 bases, with 27 bases spanning the gap. Here the CDR3 reads CATSSPLGGRGHKETQYF. The CDR3 region has the DNA TGTGCCACCAGCTCGCCTTTGGGTGGGAGGGGGCATAAGGAGACCCAGTACTTC.

This clonotype was detected only a few times. The chain employs TRBV29-1 and TRBJ2-3; possibly TRBD1 for D (6 bases). Trimming shortened V by 8 bases and J by 3 bases, and 15 bases separated the two germline ends. Germline V gives CDR1 SQVTM, CDR2 ANQGSEA. The CDR3 totals 13 residues. The CDR3 loop is CSLEGGATDTQYF. The CDR3 DNA reads as TGCAGCCTCGAAGGGGGAGCGACAGATACGCAGTATTTT.

The chain combines TRBV12-3 or TRBV12-4 with TRBJ1-2; maybe TRBD1 (6 bases). The CDR3 totals 13 residues. V was clipped by 10 bases and J by 7 bases, with 19 bases between them. Written as DNA, the CDR3 is TGTGCCACACGACCAGGGGCCGGGGGTGGCTACACCTTC. Its translation is CATRPGAGGGYTF.

The chain couples TRBV12-3 or TRBV12-4 to TRBJ2-2; 10 nucleotides align to TRBD1. V lost 0 bases, J lost 7 bases, and 5 bases stayed unmatched. The CDR3 length is 16 residues. CDR3 coding DNA: TGTGCCAGCAGTTTAGCGACAGGGGGCGGTGGCGGGGAGCTGTTTTTT. Protein sequence: CASSLATGGGGGELFF.

This clonotype was seen more than once but under ten times. V usage is TRBV25-1 and J usage is TRBJ2-7; possibly TRBD1 for D (5 bases). The CDR3 is 15 residues long. The V gene lost 1 base and the J gene lost 0 bases, with 10 bases spanning the gap. Germline CDR1 and CDR2: MGHDK and SYGVNS. DNA for the CDR3: TGTGCCAGCAGTGAATTAGGGGTTAGCTCCTACGAGCAGTACTTC. It yields the protein CASSELGVSSYEQYF.

This clonotype was counted only a few times. The J gene is TRBJ2-1, the V gene TRBV12-3 or TRBV12-4; 7 nucleotides align to TRBD2. The CDR3 is 15 amino acids. Trimming cost V 5 bases and J 3 bases; bases outside gene matches: 7. The CDR3 protein is CASSPPSGNYNEQFF. The CDR3 nucleotides read TGTGCCAGCAGTCCCCCCAGCGGGAACTACAATGAGCAGTTCTTC.

This clonotype was detected only a few times. In DNA, the CDR3 is TGTGCCAGCAGCGTAGCCCTGGATAACTATGGCTACACCTTC. Encoded protein: CASSVALDNYGYTF. J is TRBJ1-2 and V is TRBV9, with D hard to call. The CDR3 loop spans 14 amino acids. Germline CDR1 and CDR2: SGDLS and YYNGEE. The V and J ends lost 0 bases and 1 base respectively, with 7 bases between them.

V gene TRBV4-3 combines with J gene TRBJ1-2; possibly TRBD1 for D (6 bases). Trimming shortened V by 0 bases and J by 6 bases, and 14 bases separated the two germline ends. The CDR3 is 15 residues long. Germline CDR1 LGHNA, CDR2 YSLEER. The CDR3 region has the DNA TGCGCCAGCAGCCAAGATTGGGGGCCTCCTGATGGCTACACCTTC. Its translation is CASSQDWGPPDGYTF.

This clonotype was counted a few times. V is TRBV7-2 and J is TRBJ2-4; 7 positions match TRBD2. CDR1 is SGHTA and CDR2 is FQGNSA in the germline V gene. The CDR3 length is 16 residues. V gave up 5 bases and J gave up 8 bases; unmatched junction bases: 15. The CDR3 coding sequence is TGTGCCAGCAGCGCTGAGGGGTTAGCGGGTGCGGACATTCAGTACTTC. It yields the protein CASSAEGLAGADIQYF.

The rearrangement joins TRBV29-1 to TRBJ2-1, with 7 bases that match TRBD1. CDR1 is SQVTM, CDR2 ANQGSEA, per germline. The CDR3 is 14 residues long. The V gene end was trimmed by 6 bases and the J gene end by 6 bases; junction bases not matched to a gene: 11. The chain's CDR3 is CSVHTGTVRNEQFF. CDR3 in DNA: TGCAGCGTCCACACAGGGACAGTTCGCAATGAGCAGTTCTTC.

This clonotype was detected a few times. The chain uses TRBV5-6 and TRBJ2-7; TRBD2 is a possible D gene (5 bases). V was trimmed by 0 bases and J by 4 bases, leaving 14 bases between them. Germline-derived CDR1 and CDR2 are SGHDT and YYEEEE. The CDR3 totals 15 residues. The DNA for the CDR3 is TGTGCCAGCAGCTTGGTAAACGAGGGAACTTACGAGCAGTACTTC. This sequence encodes CASSLVNEGTYEQYF.

This clonotype was counted between two and nine times. The chain has TRBV11-2 and TRBJ1-2; 9 positions match TRBD1. The V and J ends lost 5 bases and 6 bases, in that order; junction bases with no gene match: 7. The CDR3 runs 14 residues. Germline values: CDR1 SGHAT, CDR2 FQNNGV. DNA of the CDR3: TGTGCCAGCAGCCTGTCGCGGACAGGGGATGGCTACACCTTC. Protein sequence: CASSLSRTGDGYTF.

The chain joins TRBV7-2 to TRBJ2-1, with D possibly matching TRBD2 (5 bases). Between the trimmed V and J ends, which lost 2 bases and 3 bases, there was a span of 11 bases. This CDR3 has 15 residues. CDR1 and CDR2 (germline): SGHTA, FQGNSA. CDR3 loop: CASSLMGEDYNEQFF. Here the CDR3 DNA reads TGTGCCAGCAGCTTAATGGGAGAGGACTACAATGAGCAGTTCTTC.

This clonotype turned up a few times. This rearrangement joins TRBV12-3 or TRBV12-4 to TRBJ1-1, with D perhaps TRBD1 (6 bases). The ends were cut back, 2 bases at V and 5 bases at J, with 24 bases in the middle. The CDR3 runs to 18 residues. The CDR3 is CASSLRFVGGRWGTEAFF. In DNA, the CDR3 is TGTGCCAGCAGTTTAAGATTCGTGGGGGGCCGATGGGGAACTGAAGCTTTCTTT.

This clonotype was detected only a few times. J is TRBJ1-4 and V is TRBV18; tentatively, D is TRBD1 (6 bases). Germline V CDR1 and CDR2: KGHSH, LQKENI. This CDR3 comprises 16 residues. V was trimmed by 0 bases and J by 7 bases, leaving 15 bases between them. CDR3 DNA: TGTGCCAGCTCACCACCCACCGGGTCCAGGGGTGAAAAACTGTTTTTT. This codes for CASSPPTGSRGEKLFF.